This TCR beta chain was profiled in a study of response to subunit inactivated influenza vaccine. Study results and limitations: It was suggested by the authors that few new T cells are recruited by each seasonal influenza vaccination.

This clonotype was detected ten times or more. What it binds is not known. The CDR3 totals 15 residues. Trimming at V came to 1 base and at J to 2 bases, leaving 3 bases not matched to a gene. The germline V gene encodes CDR1 LNHNV and CDR2 YYDKDF (reference sequence). From the RT-PCR reads, TCRdb called clonotypes with MiXCR, one entry per CDR3 protein. The profile shows 500,000 or so distinct CDR3 sequences, 11% of them singletons. The receptor was isolated from a man over 45 who received an inactivated influenza vaccine. This specimen was PBMCs from blood, taken about 40 days after vaccination. The chain joins TRBV15 to TRBJ2-7; 9 positions agree with TRBD1. The CDR3 loop reads CATSRVRTGAYEQYF. The CDR3 DNA reads TGTGCCACCAGCAGAGTGAGGACAGGGGCCTACGAGCAGTACTTC. The variable domain in full, with the rest retrieved from reference TRBV15 and TRBJ2-7, is DAMVIQNPRYQVTQFGKPVTLSCSQTLNHNVMYWYQQKSSQAPKLLFHYYDKDFNNEADTPDNFQSRRPNTSFCFLDIRSPGLGDTAMYLCATSRVRTGAYEQYFGPGTRLTVT.